One sample yielded the 5 T cell receptor beta chains listed below, sequenced in a study of cytomegalovirus exposure and HLA in healthy donors. A multiplex PCR was run with 60 Vbeta primers and 13 Jbeta primers. The table came from immunoSEQ multiplex PCR; TCRdb's copy has only in-frame clones and leaves some out. Seen here are 65,000 or so clones, 55% to 65% observed once, and the top ten hold about 3%. Sequencing was performed on PBMCs. Receptors originate from a young man in good health and CMV-seronegative.

The V call is TRBV4-1, the J call TRBJ2-7; TRBD2 agrees at 8 bases. J lost 2 bases, V lost 1 base, and 4 bases had no gene match. The CDR3 sequence is 15 residues long. Germline V gene sequence: CDR1 MGHRA, CDR2 YSYEKL. Written as DNA, the CDR3 is TGCGCCAGCAGCCAAGCGCAGCGGGGGACCTACGAGCAGTACTTC. This codes for CASSQAQRGTYEQYF.

This clone occurred a few times. The chain links TRBV7-3 to TRBJ2-1; 10 nucleotides agree with TRBD2. J gave up 6 bases and V 5 bases, and 10 bases lay outside the gene matches. The germline V gene has CDR1 SGHTA and CDR2 FQGTGA. There are 16 residues in the CDR3. CDR3 loop: CASSPNLAGASNEQFF. CDR3 bases: TGTGCCAGCAGCCCAAACCTAGCGGGGGCTAGCAATGAGCAGTTCTTC.

CDR3 sequence reads: CASSSRPGNTIYF. CDR3 bases: TGTGCCAGCAGTTCCCGTCCTGGAAACACCATATATTTT. The chain combines TRBV6-5 with TRBJ1-3; D gene unclear. The CDR3 extends over 13 amino acids. Germline CDR1 and CDR2: MNHEY and SVGAGI. V was shortened by 4 bases and J by 2 bases, with 6 bases between the two germline ends.

CDR3 amino acids: CASSFGQFSPLHF. CDR3 DNA sequence: TGTGCCAGCAGTTTCGGACAGTTTTCACCCCTCCACTTT. The chain combines TRBV6-6 with TRBJ1-6, with D possibly TRBD1 on 6 matching bases. The germline CDR1 and CDR2 sequences are MNHNY and SVGAGI (reference sequence). Deletions cut 4 bases from V and 9 bases from J, with 10 bases between. The CDR3 length is 13 residues.

V is TRBV12-5 and J is TRBJ2-5; 12 nucleotides agree with TRBD2. Unmatched junction bases numbered 16, after V lost 6 bases and J lost 2 bases. The length of the CDR3 is 19 residues. The V gene's germline CDR1 is LGHNT and CDR2 FRNRAP. CDR3 amino acids: CASGPTGMTSGGQQETQYF. Here the CDR3 DNA reads TGTGCTAGTGGGCCCACAGGGATGACTAGCGGGGGCCAACAAGAGACCCAGTACTTC.